Listed here are 9 T cell receptor beta chains from one sample, sequenced in a study of CD8+CD57+ T cells in acquired aplastic anemia. TCR beta VDJ and CDR3 were profiled, and genomic DNA was the template. Each CDR3 protein is one row after TCRdb ran MiXCR on the reads. The sample carries 400,000 to 450,000 distinct CDR3 sequences, about two thirds recorded once. Sequencing was done on a sample of sorted CD4+, CD8+, or CD8+CD57+ T cells (not recorded which) from PBMCs. Every receptor here comes from a human donor in good health, serving as a control.

This sequence joins TRBV9 and TRBJ1-3, with D unclear. V gave up 0 bases and J gave up 8 bases, with 18 bases separating them. In germline, CDR1 is SGDLS, CDR2 YYNGEE. This CDR3 spans 16 amino acids. This CDR3 is CASSVAKLNYGDTIYF. DNA of the CDR3: TGTGCCAGCAGCGTAGCGAAGCTTAACTACGGAGACACCATATATTTT.

This clonotype was counted ten times or more. J is TRBJ2-5 and V is TRBV5-8, with D perhaps matching TRBD1 (6 bases). Germline loops: CDR1 SGHTS, CDR2 YDEGEE. The CDR3 spans 13 residues. V dropped 4 bases and J dropped 5 bases, with 12 bases sitting between them. The CDR3 sequence is CASSTQGWETQYF. The CDR3 DNA sequence: TGTGCCAGCAGCACACAGGGTTGGGAGACCCAGTACTTC.

The chain links TRBV7-2 to TRBJ2-2, with D unresolved. Germline-derived CDR1 and CDR2 are SGHTA and FQGNSA. V gave up 7 bases and J gave up 14 bases, with 29 bases separating them. The CDR3 is made up of 16 amino acids. CDR3 bases: TGTGCCAGCAACGTAGGACGGGTGAACACTGAAGCCTTCCTGTTTTTT. Its protein is CASNVGRVNTEAFLFF.

This chain joins TRBV10-3 and TRBJ1-5, with D uncertain. The ends were cut back, 6 bases at V and 3 bases at J, with 15 bases in the middle. The CDR3 runs 15 residues. Germline V gene lookup returns CDR1 ENHRY and CDR2 SYGVKD. The CDR3 DNA is TGTGCCATCAGCTCAGACCTACCCTCCAATCAGCCCCAGCATTTT. Amino acids: CAISSDLPSNQPQHF.

The chain combines TRBV7-2 with TRBJ1-2; D unresolved. Germline-derived CDR1 and CDR2 are SGHTA and FQGNSA. With 1 base removed from V and 10 bases from J, the gap between germline ends came to 19 bases. The CDR3 has 15 amino acids. The CDR3 loop is CASSLDWFTNCDYTF. CDR3 sequence (DNA): TGTGCCAGCAGCTTAGACTGGTTTACTAACTGTGACTACACCTTC.

To note about this clonotype: Mismatch with germline at one junction end may stem from a read error. The rearrangement uses TRBV5-1 and TRBJ2-7; tentatively, D is TRBD1 (6 bases). The germline gives CDR1 SGHRS, CDR2 YFSETQ. The CDR3 is 12 residues long. CDR3 in DNA: TGTGCCAGCGGCCCCGGGACCTGGGACAAGTACTTC. Translated: CASGPGTWDKYF.

Note on this clonotype: A junction boundary mismatches the germline segment, possibly from a read error. The gene calls are TRBV7-7 and TRBJ2-3; maybe TRBD1 (5 bases). Germline CDR1 is SSHAT and CDR2 is FNYEAQ (reference sequence). The CDR3 is made up of 15 amino acids. CDR3 sequence (DNA): TGTGCTAGCAGCTTAGCAGGGCAGAACGAGCAGTACTACTATTTT. Translated, it gives CASSLAGQNEQYYYF. Full variable domain (remainder filled in from reference TRBV7-7 and TRBJ2-3): GAGVSQSPRYKVTKRGQDVTLRCDPISSHATLYWYQQALGQGPEFLTYFNYEAQPDKSGLPSDRFSAERPEGSISTLTIQRTEQRDSAMYRCASSLAGQNEQYYYFGPGTRLTVL.

This chain connects TRBV6-2 or TRBV6-3 to TRBJ2-3; D is tentatively TRBD1 or TRBD2 (7 bases each). The CDR3 loop spans 16 amino acids. Trimming took 8 bases from V and 3 from J, leaving 21 bases between them. From germline, CDR1 is MNHEY and CDR2 SVGEGT. The DNA of the CDR3 is TGTGCCAGCTCTACAGGGGACTTGGGGGGGACAGATACGCAGTATTTT. Its protein product is CASSTGDLGGTDTQYF.

This chain links TRBV5-1 with TRBJ2-3; no reliable D call. Looked up from germline, CDR1 is SGHRS and CDR2 is YFSETQ. Deletions cut 4 bases from V and 10 bases from J, with 10 bases between. The CDR3 totals 11 residues. CDR3 loop: CASSPDGAQYF. The CDR3 region has the DNA TGCGCCAGCAGCCCTGATGGGGCGCAGTATTTT.